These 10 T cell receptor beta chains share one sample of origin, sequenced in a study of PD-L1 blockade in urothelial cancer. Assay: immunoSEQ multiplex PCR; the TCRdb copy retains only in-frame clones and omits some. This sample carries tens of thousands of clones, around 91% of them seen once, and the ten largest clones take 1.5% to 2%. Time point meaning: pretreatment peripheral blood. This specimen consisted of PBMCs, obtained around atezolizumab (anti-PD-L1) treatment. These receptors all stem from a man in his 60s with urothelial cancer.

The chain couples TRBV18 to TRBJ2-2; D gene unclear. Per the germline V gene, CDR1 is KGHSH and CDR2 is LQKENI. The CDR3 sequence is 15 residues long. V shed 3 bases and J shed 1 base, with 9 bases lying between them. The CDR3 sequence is CASSPARQNTGELFF. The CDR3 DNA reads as TGTGCCAGCTCACCGGCCAGGCAGAACACCGGGGAGCTGTTTTTT.

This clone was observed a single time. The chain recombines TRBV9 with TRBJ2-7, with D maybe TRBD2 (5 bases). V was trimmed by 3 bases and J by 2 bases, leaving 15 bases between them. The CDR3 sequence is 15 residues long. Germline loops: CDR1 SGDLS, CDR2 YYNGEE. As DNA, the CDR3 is TGTGCCAGCAGCGCCAGACCGACGACTACCTACGAGCAGTACTTC. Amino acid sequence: CASSARPTTTYEQYF.

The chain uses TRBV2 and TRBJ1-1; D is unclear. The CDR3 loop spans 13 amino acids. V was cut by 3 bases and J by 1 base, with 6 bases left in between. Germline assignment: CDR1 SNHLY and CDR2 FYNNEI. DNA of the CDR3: TGTGCCAGCAGTGACGAGCAGAACACTGAAGCTTTCTTT. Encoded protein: CASSDEQNTEAFF.

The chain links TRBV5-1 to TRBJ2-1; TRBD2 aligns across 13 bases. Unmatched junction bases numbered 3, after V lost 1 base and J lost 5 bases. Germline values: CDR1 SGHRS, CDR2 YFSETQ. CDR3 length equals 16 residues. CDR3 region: CASSLLLAGGDNEQFF. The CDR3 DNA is TGCGCCAGCAGCTTGTTACTAGCGGGAGGGGACAATGAGCAGTTCTTC.

CDR3 sequence (DNA): TGTGCCAGCAGCTCTCTAGCAGACAATGAGCAGTTCTTC. It translates to CASSSLADNEQFF. The gene calls are TRBV11-1 and TRBJ2-1, with D possibly TRBD2 on 5 matching bases. The CDR3 is made up of 13 amino acids. Germline CDR1 is SGHAT and CDR2 is FQDESV (reference sequence). V shed 4 bases and J shed 5 bases, with 9 bases lying between them.

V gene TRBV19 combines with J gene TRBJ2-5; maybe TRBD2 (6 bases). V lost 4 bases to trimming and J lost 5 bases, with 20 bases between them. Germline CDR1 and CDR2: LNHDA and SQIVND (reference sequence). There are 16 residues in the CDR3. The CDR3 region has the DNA TGTGCCAGTAGTACTGGGACTGGGTTAGGGGCGGAGACCCAGTACTTC. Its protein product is CASSTGTGLGAETQYF.

In DNA, the CDR3 is TGTGCCAGCAGCTTGGCTCCAGGGGCAGTTACAGATACGCAGTATTTT. Amino acids: CASSLAPGAVTDTQYF. The V and J genes are TRBV5-6 and TRBJ2-3, with a tentative D call TRBD1 (6 bases). Germline V gene data show CDR1 as SGHDT and CDR2 as YYEEEE. V lost 0 bases and J lost 3, with 14 bases in between. The CDR3 contains 16 residues.

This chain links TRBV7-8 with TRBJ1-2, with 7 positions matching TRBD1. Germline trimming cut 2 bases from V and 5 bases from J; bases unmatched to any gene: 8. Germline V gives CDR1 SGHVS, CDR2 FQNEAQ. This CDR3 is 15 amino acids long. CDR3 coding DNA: TGTGCCAGCAGCTTAAGGGGCGCAGGGGGATATGGCTACACCTTC. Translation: CASSLRGAGGYGYTF.

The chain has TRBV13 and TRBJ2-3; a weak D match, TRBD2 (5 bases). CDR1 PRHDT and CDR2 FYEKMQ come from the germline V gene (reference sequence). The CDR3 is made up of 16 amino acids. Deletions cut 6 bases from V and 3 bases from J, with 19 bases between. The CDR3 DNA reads TGTGCCAGCAGACTAGGGTTGGCGGGTGGGACAGATACGCAGTATTTT. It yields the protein CASRLGLAGGTDTQYF.

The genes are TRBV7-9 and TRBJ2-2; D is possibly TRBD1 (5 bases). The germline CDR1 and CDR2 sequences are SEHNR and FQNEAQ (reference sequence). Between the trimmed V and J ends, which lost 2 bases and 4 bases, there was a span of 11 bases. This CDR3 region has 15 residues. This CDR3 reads CASSLRGPSTGELFF. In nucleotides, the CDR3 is TGTGCCAGCAGCTTAAGGGGTCCGTCCACCGGGGAGCTGTTTTTT. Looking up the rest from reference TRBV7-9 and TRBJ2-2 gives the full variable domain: DTGVSQNPRHKITKRGQNVTFRCDPISEHNRLYWYRQTLGQGPEFLTYFQNEAQLEKSRLLSDRFSAERPKGSFSTLEIQRTEQGDSAMYLCASSLRGPSTGELFFGEGSRLTVL.